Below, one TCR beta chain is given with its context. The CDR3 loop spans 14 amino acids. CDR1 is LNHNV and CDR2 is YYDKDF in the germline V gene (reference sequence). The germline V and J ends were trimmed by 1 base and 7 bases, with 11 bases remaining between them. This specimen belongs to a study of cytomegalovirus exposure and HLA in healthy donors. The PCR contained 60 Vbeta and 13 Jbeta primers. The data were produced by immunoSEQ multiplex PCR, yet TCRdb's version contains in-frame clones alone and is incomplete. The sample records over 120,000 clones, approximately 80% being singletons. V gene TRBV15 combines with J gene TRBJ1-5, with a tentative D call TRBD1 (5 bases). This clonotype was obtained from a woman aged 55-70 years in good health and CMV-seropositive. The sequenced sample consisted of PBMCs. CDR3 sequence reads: CATSRGGEEQPQHF. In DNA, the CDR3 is TGTGCCACCAGCAGAGGGGGGGAGGAACAGCCCCAGCATTTT.